This T cell receptor (beta chain) originates from a study of human T cells and chemical hapten exposure listed by TCRdb under 2021. Looking at the study overall: For sensitization, 2% DPC in acetone was applied to a roughly 2 cm by roughly 2 cm area of upper inner arm skin. Libraries were pooled for sequencing, and variation in per-sample TCR yields was attributed mainly to small differences in library volumes within the pool. Weekly therapeutic DPC doses were additionally applied to the scalp of patients throughout the roughly 23-week study period. The mostly female patient cohort included alopecia areata with under or over 50% scalp involvement, alopecia totalis and alopecia universalis. For TCR sequencing, blood came from 25 to 35 alopecia patients at anywhere from one to four time points (pre-sensitization, 2, 6 and 24 weeks). The study tracked peripheral blood TCR repertoire changes in vivo during primary and secondary sensitization to the hapten diphenylcyclopropenone (DPC) in alopecia patients. Blood was sampled from patients pre-sensitization (week 0) and at 2, 6 and about 24 weeks after DPC sensitization. Patch testing was performed on the upper back with Finn chambers containing 0.01% DPC, and the patch tests were scored after 6 days according to International Contact Dermatitis Research Group standards. Study-wide findings and limitations: Repeated subsampling changed both the strength of the expansion versus patch-test correlation and the threshold at which the correlation became significant. Because all patients had alopecia, a presumed autoimmune disease, the immune response of the patients might differ from that of healthy individuals. Compared with pre-sensitization or healthy control sets, expanded TCRs formed significantly more large CDR3 similarity clusters, which is consistent with antigen-driven responses. Patch test score correlated positively with the number of PT1 expanded TCRs, reaching significance at thresholds 8, 16 and 32 but not at 4. The number of TCRs above 1 in 1000 frequency did not change with DPC sensitization; there was no evidence of global repertoire structure alterations.

On this clonotype: The clone's antigen remains unknown. Qualities for individual bases were not recorded, and no much larger clone is one base off.

For CDR1 and CDR2, the germline V gene lists SGHRS and YFSETQ. From its cysteine to its phenylalanine, the CDR3 spans 18 amino acids. The read is trimmed to its CDR3 DNA, 54 bases read in frame from base 1. Trimming costs V 4 bases and J 0 bases, and their ends lie 19 bases apart. The library was prepared using RACE. Data came from a NextSeq 500. During library preparation, unique molecular identifiers were attached to individual cDNA molecules so that TCRs could be counted in a quantitative, reproducible way. Both TCR alpha and TCR beta chains were sequenced from each blood RNA sample. The paper's data handling went like this. A median of roughly 100,000 TCRs per sample was observed, with a range of about 20,000 to 750,000. The Decombinator software suite was used to annotate V, J and CDR3 in the TCR reads. For the PS versus PT1 abundance plots, all samples were subsampled to the same number of TCRs (28,000). Expanded TCRs were defined as absent before sensitization and observed at least eight times at the 2-week time point. TCRdb took the public reads, trimmed them with fastp at Q25, ran MiXCR for clone calling and kept in-frame beta chains. Rows with one shared CDR3 protein collapse into an entry with the most common genes and DNA. TCRdb, not the original authors, processed these V and J calls. Counted in this sample were over 75,000 distinct CDR3 sequences; 7% to 8% of them appeared once. Roughly 1.5% of the sample belongs to the ten largest clones.

The sample's time point label, decoded: patch test 1, 2 weeks after DPC sensitization. The sample's treatment or condition label, decoded: therapeutic diphenylcyclopropenone sensitization with weekly scalp DPC. Blood at each patch-test visit was drawn before the patch test was applied. Eligible patients were aged 18 to 70, diagnosed with alopecia, deemed suitable for DPC therapy, and excluded if pregnant. Total RNA was isolated from unfractionated whole blood collected in Tempus Blood RNA tubes. The specimen comprised whole blood, sampled in connection with sensitization to the hapten diphenylcyclopropenone (DPC). This receptor was identified in a woman aged 25 to 39 with alopecia areata. Some clones in this sample may be carry-over from other donors' samples. The V and J segments used are TRBV5-1 and TRBJ1-4, with TRBD1 as a weak D call on 6 bases. The DNA sequence follows: TGCGCCAGCAGCCGAAACGGGGGGGGGCACTCAACTAATGAAAAACTGTTTTTT. It translates to CASSRNGGGHSTNEKLFF.